This T cell receptor beta chain was obtained from a study of T-cell reconstitution after alpha-beta-depleted transplantation in children. This CDR3 contains 16 residues. V was pared by 5 bases and J by 0 bases, with 7 bases of the junction left unmatched. CDR1 and CDR2 (germline): LGHNA, YNFKEQ. Unique molecular identifiers tagged the TCRbeta library. Via MiXCR, TCRdb re-called the PCR reads, giving one row per CDR3 protein. The data show approximately 350,000 distinct CDR3 sequences, approximately 10% seen once. Sequenced here: PBMCs from the stem cell graft donor, sampled from the stem cell graft. This clonotype originated in a human donor who donated a stem cell graft to a child with acute lymphoblastic leukemia. This chain connects TRBV4-2 to TRBJ2-7; 10 nucleotides agree with TRBD2. CDR3 nucleotides: TGTGCCAGCAGCTCTGGCCGGACTAGCGGCTCCTACGAGCAGTACTTC. Its protein is CASSSGRTSGSYEQYF.